These T cell receptor beta chains were read from a single sample in a study of control samples from healthy donors and cancer patients. Only in-frame clones appear in the TCRdb table, and some are missing; sequencing was by immunoSEQ multiplex PCR. The data show approximately 160,000 clones, 85% to 95% seen once. Material: blood. The source is a woman aged 18-29 years in good health. Both conserved end residues are part of each CDR3. Fields, in order: V gene, clone size, J gene, CDR3 protein. Clone size is not always given. Where it is, it says once, few, many or a class for expanded clones.

>TRBV12-5|NA|TRBJ1-1
CASGFGAEAFF
>TRBV5-1|NA|TRBJ2-2
CASSLELGYTGELFF
>TRBV6-5|NA|TRBJ1-2
CASLGRGDTNYGYTF
>TRBV4-1|NA|TRBJ1-1
CASSQGGKGLNTEAFF
>TRBV6-5|NA|TRBJ1-1
CASSYMFDGGTEAFF
>TRBV5-1|NA|TRBJ1-2
CASSRGQLSDYGYTF
>TRBV24-1|NA|TRBJ2-3
CATEDRSTTDTQYF
>TRBV5-1|NA|TRBJ2-7
CASSPGGTGAPYEQYF
>TRBV5-1|NA|TRBJ1-1
CASSLAGNTEAFF
>TRBV18|once|TRBJ2-7
CASSPNSGTGNYEQYF
>TRBV6-4|NA|TRBJ1-1
CASSQEGHLFTEAFF
>TRBV28|NA|TRBJ1-5
CASRREGWDRLYQPQHF
>TRBV5-6|NA|TRBJ1-2
CASSWGHRGPNYGYTF
>TRBV19|NA|TRBJ2-7
CASSSELSSYEQYF
>TRBV5-4|NA|TRBJ2-4
CASSEGPTSTVAKNIQYF
>TRBV5-5|once|TRBJ1-2
CASSYHLDRKPANYGYTF
>TRBV3-1/TRBV3-2|NA|TRBJ1-4
CASSQEVGNRTATNEKLFF
>TRBV7-9|NA|TRBJ2-3
CASSPRVRGDTDTQYF
>TRBV7-9|NA|TRBJ1-3
CASSSLGGGNTIYF
>TRBV7-9|NA|TRBJ2-1
CASRVIGWEGTYNEQFF